These T cell receptor beta chains were read from a single sample in a study of cytomegalovirus exposure and HLA in healthy donors. Generated by immunoSEQ multiplex PCR, the TCRdb table keeps only in-frame clones and is missing some. The sample has approximately 160,000 clones, roughly 70% seen once. Material: PBMCs. The receptor set was obtained from a woman aged 50 to 60 in good health and CMV-seropositive. Both conserved end residues are part of each CDR3. The order of the fields is clone size, V gene, D gene, J gene, CDR3 protein, CDR3 DNA. A D gene is named only where the DNA matches it firmly. Clone size appears in some rows only: once, few, many, or a class for an expanded clone.

clone size: -
V gene: TRBV30
D gene: -
J gene: TRBJ2-1
CDR3 protein: CAWTRDFSTYNEQFF
CDR3 DNA: TGTGCCTGGACCCGGGACTTCTCAACCTACAATGAGCAGTTCTTC

clone size: once
V gene: TRBV5-1
D gene: TRBD2
J gene: TRBJ2-2
CDR3 protein: CASSLAVAGAGELFF
CDR3 DNA: TGCGCCAGCAGCTTGGCGGTAGCGGGGGCCGGGGAGCTGTTTTTT

clone size: -
V gene: TRBV30
D gene: TRBD1
J gene: TRBJ1-4
CDR3 protein: CAWSDRGGVFF
CDR3 DNA: TGTGCCTGGAGCGACAGGGGAGGGGTGTTTTTT

clone size: -
V gene: TRBV5-1
D gene: TRBD1
J gene: TRBJ2-7
CDR3 protein: CASSFRQGDEQYF
CDR3 DNA: TGCGCCAGCAGCTTCAGACAGGGCGACGAGCAGTACTTC

clone size: -
V gene: TRBV2
D gene: TRBD2
J gene: TRBJ2-1
CDR3 protein: CASKGGLAGTDYNEQFF
CDR3 DNA: TGTGCCAGCAAAGGGGGCCTAGCGGGGACCGACTACAATGAGCAGTTCTTC

clone size: -
V gene: TRBV9
D gene: -
J gene: TRBJ1-1
CDR3 protein: CASSVFLRLDTEAFF
CDR3 DNA: TGTGCCAGCAGCGTCTTTCTAAGATTGGACACTGAAGCTTTCTTT

clone size: -
V gene: TRBV2
D gene: -
J gene: TRBJ2-3
CDR3 protein: CASSLEFTDTQYF
CDR3 DNA: TGTGCCAGCAGTTTAGAATTCACAGATACGCAGTATTTT

clone size: few
V gene: TRBV7-2
D gene: TRBD1
J gene: TRBJ1-5
CDR3 protein: CASSYSGQGHQPQHF
CDR3 DNA: TGTGCCAGCAGCTACTCCGGACAGGGTCATCAGCCCCAGCATTTT

clone size: once
V gene: TRBV11-2
D gene: TRBD2
J gene: TRBJ2-5
CDR3 protein: CASSSPKGSGGAWETQYF
CDR3 DNA: TGTGCCAGCAGCTCCCCAAAGGGTAGCGGGGGGGCATGGGAGACCCAGTACTTC

clone size: -
V gene: TRBV6-6
D gene: TRBD1
J gene: TRBJ1-6
CDR3 protein: CASSPTGGHSPLHF
CDR3 DNA: TGTGCCAGCAGCCCAACAGGGGGCCATTCACCCCTCCACTTT

clone size: -
V gene: TRBV9
D gene: TRBD1
J gene: TRBJ2-7
CDR3 protein: CASSTQGAASYEQYF
CDR3 DNA: TGTGCCAGCAGCACACAGGGGGCCGCATCCTACGAGCAGTACTTC

clone size: -
V gene: TRBV7-9
D gene: TRBD2
J gene: TRBJ2-3
CDR3 protein: CASSLGLPSTDTQYF
CDR3 DNA: TGTGCCAGCAGCTTGGGACTACCTAGCACAGATACGCAGTATTTT

clone size: once
V gene: TRBV6-5
D gene: -
J gene: TRBJ2-5
CDR3 protein: CASSYLSGAGETQYF
CDR3 DNA: TGTGCCAGCAGTTACTTATCTGGGGCTGGGGAGACCCAGTACTTC

clone size: -
V gene: TRBV5-1
D gene: TRBD1
J gene: TRBJ1-2
CDR3 protein: CASSFDGTGYGYTF
CDR3 DNA: TGCGCCAGCAGCTTCGACGGGACAGGCTATGGCTACACCTTC

clone size: once
V gene: TRBV18
D gene: TRBD1
J gene: TRBJ2-5
CDR3 protein: CASSPMGTAETQYF
CDR3 DNA: TGTGCCAGCTCACCAATGGGGACAGCGGAGACCCAGTACTTC

clone size: once
V gene: TRBV5-1
D gene: -
J gene: TRBJ1-1
CDR3 protein: CASSFGTDTEAFF
CDR3 DNA: TGCGCCAGCAGCTTCGGTACAGACACTGAAGCTTTCTTT

clone size: once
V gene: TRBV9
D gene: -
J gene: TRBJ2-5
CDR3 protein: CASSVGGEETQYF
CDR3 DNA: TGTGCCAGCAGCGTAGGAGGTGAAGAGACCCAGTACTTC

clone size: few
V gene: TRBV6-5
D gene: -
J gene: TRBJ2-6
CDR3 protein: CASSYSGGGANVLTF
CDR3 DNA: TGTGCCAGCAGTTACTCAGGAGGTGGGGCCAACGTCCTGACTTTC

clone size: -
V gene: TRBV5-1
D gene: -
J gene: TRBJ1-1
CDR3 protein: CASSSDSTNTEAFF
CDR3 DNA: TGCGCCAGCAGCTCGGACAGTACGAACACTGAAGCTTTCTTT

clone size: few
V gene: TRBV7-9
D gene: -
J gene: TRBJ2-2
CDR3 protein: CASSPPIQNTGELFF
CDR3 DNA: TGTGCCAGCAGCCCCCCAATACAGAACACCGGGGAGCTGTTTTTT

clone size: -
V gene: TRBV30
D gene: TRBD1
J gene: TRBJ1-5
CDR3 protein: CAWSPWVATGNSNQPQHF
CDR3 DNA: TGTGCCTGGAGTCCTTGGGTAGCGACAGGGAATAGCAATCAGCCCCAGCATTTT

clone size: -
V gene: TRBV7-2
D gene: -
J gene: TRBJ1-1
CDR3 protein: CASSFTGLGMNTEAFF
CDR3 DNA: TGTGCCAGCAGCTTCACAGGCCTTGGCATGAACACTGAAGCTTTCTTT

clone size: -
V gene: TRBV5-6
D gene: -
J gene: TRBJ1-5
CDR3 protein: CASSAYSGRGQRHPQHF
CDR3 DNA: TGTGCCAGCTCCGCTTATAGTGGCAGGGGTCAAAGGCATCCCCAGCATTTT

clone size: -
V gene: TRBV6-6
D gene: TRBD2
J gene: TRBJ2-3
CDR3 protein: CASSYGSGGPSDTQYF
CDR3 DNA: TGTGCCAGCAGTTACGGGTCGGGGGGGCCTTCAGATACGCAGTATTTT

clone size: -
V gene: TRBV6-1
D gene: TRBD1
J gene: TRBJ1-1
CDR3 protein: CASVQGVGTEAFF
CDR3 DNA: TGTGCCAGCGTACAGGGGGTGGGCACTGAAGCTTTCTTT

clone size: -
V gene: TRBV18
D gene: TRBD2
J gene: TRBJ2-3
CDR3 protein: CASSPLAGLTDTQYF
CDR3 DNA: TGTGCCAGCTCACCCCTAGCGGGACTCACAGATACGCAGTATTTT

clone size: -
V gene: TRBV2
D gene: -
J gene: TRBJ1-1
CDR3 protein: CASSEISMNTEAFF
CDR3 DNA: TGTGCCAGCAGTGAGATTTCTATGAACACTGAAGCTTTCTTT

clone size: -
V gene: TRBV7-9
D gene: -
J gene: TRBJ1-1
CDR3 protein: CSSSPTDTLNTEAFF
CDR3 DNA: TGTTCCAGCAGCCCTACCGACACCTTGAACACTGAAGCTTTCTTT

clone size: -
V gene: TRBV2
D gene: TRBD2
J gene: TRBJ2-3
CDR3 protein: CASSPWTSGGDTQYF
CDR3 DNA: TGTGCCAGCAGTCCATGGACTAGCGGGGGAGATACGCAGTATTTT

clone size: -
V gene: TRBV6-1
D gene: -
J gene: TRBJ1-2
CDR3 protein: CASSESRGGTNYGYTF
CDR3 DNA: TGTGCCAGCAGTGAAAGTAGGGGCGGAACTAACTATGGCTACACCTTC

clone size: few
V gene: TRBV19
D gene: TRBD2
J gene: TRBJ2-2
CDR3 protein: CASQGLAGYGELFF
CDR3 DNA: TGTGCCAGCCAGGGACTAGCGGGTTACGGGGAGCTGTTTTTT

clone size: -
V gene: TRBV19
D gene: -
J gene: TRBJ1-1
CDR3 protein: CASSPLGEVTTEAFF
CDR3 DNA: TGTGCCAGTAGTCCACTAGGCGAAGTTACCACTGAAGCTTTCTTT

clone size: -
V gene: TRBV18
D gene: -
J gene: TRBJ1-4
CDR3 protein: CASSPRAAEKLFF
CDR3 DNA: TGTGCCAGCTCACCACGGGCTGCGGAAAAACTGTTTTTT

clone size: few
V gene: TRBV7-9
D gene: -
J gene: TRBJ2-7
CDR3 protein: CASSPGQGYEQYF
CDR3 DNA: TGTGCCAGCAGCCCGGGGCAGGGGTACGAGCAGTACTTC

clone size: -
V gene: TRBV7-2
D gene: -
J gene: TRBJ1-2
CDR3 protein: CASSPGSGKRIYGYTF
CDR3 DNA: TGTGCCAGCAGTCCTGGGTCGGGTAAAAGGATCTATGGCTACACCTTC

clone size: once
V gene: TRBV18
D gene: TRBD2
J gene: TRBJ2-7
CDR3 protein: CASSFGGGPYEQYF
CDR3 DNA: TGTGCCAGCTCCTTTGGGGGGGGACCCTACGAGCAGTACTTC

clone size: -
V gene: TRBV6-5
D gene: TRBD2
J gene: TRBJ2-1
CDR3 protein: CASSGGASYNEQFF
CDR3 DNA: TGTGCCAGCAGCGGGGGGGCATCCTACAATGAGCAGTTCTTC

clone size: -
V gene: TRBV9
D gene: -
J gene: TRBJ1-2
CDR3 protein: CASSPRVSNYGYTF
CDR3 DNA: TGTGCCAGCAGCCCCCGGGTATCTAACTATGGCTACACCTTC

clone size: -
V gene: TRBV2
D gene: TRBD1
J gene: TRBJ1-2
CDR3 protein: CASRADRVNYGYTF
CDR3 DNA: TGTGCCAGCAGGGCCGACAGGGTTAACTATGGCTACACCTTC

clone size: once
V gene: TRBV5-4
D gene: -
J gene: TRBJ1-2
CDR3 protein: CASSFDIGTRDGYTF
CDR3 DNA: TGTGCCAGCAGCTTTGACATAGGGACAAGAGATGGCTACACCTTC

clone size: -
V gene: TRBV15
D gene: -
J gene: TRBJ1-1
CDR3 protein: CATSLRKGLGTEAFF
CDR3 DNA: TGTGCCACCAGCCTGAGGAAGGGGCTTGGCACTGAAGCTTTCTTT

clone size: -
V gene: TRBV7-9
D gene: -
J gene: TRBJ1-2
CDR3 protein: CASSLSDNYGYTF
CDR3 DNA: TGTGCCAGCAGCTTATCAGATAACTATGGCTACACCTTC

clone size: few
V gene: TRBV7-9
D gene: TRBD2
J gene: TRBJ2-3
CDR3 protein: CASSFRAGGPKEDTQYF
CDR3 DNA: TGTGCCAGCAGCTTCCGAGCGGGGGGGCCTAAGGAAGATACGCAGTATTTT

clone size: -
V gene: TRBV2
D gene: TRBD2
J gene: TRBJ2-1
CDR3 protein: CASSAGTSFDEQFF
CDR3 DNA: TGTGCCAGCAGCGCCGGGACTAGCTTCGATGAGCAGTTCTTC

clone size: -
V gene: TRBV5-5
D gene: -
J gene: TRBJ1-1
CDR3 protein: CASSSVGWGLAEAFF
CDR3 DNA: TGTGCCAGCAGCTCGGTGGGGTGGGGGCTGGCTGAAGCTTTCTTT

clone size: -
V gene: TRBV10-3
D gene: TRBD1
J gene: TRBJ1-1
CDR3 protein: CAISESDRGYSEAFF
CDR3 DNA: TGTGCCATCAGTGAGTCGGACAGGGGATACTCTGAAGCTTTCTTT

clone size: -
V gene: TRBV19
D gene: TRBD1
J gene: TRBJ1-6
CDR3 protein: CASSSSTGYDSPLHF
CDR3 DNA: TGTGCCAGTAGTTCGTCGACAGGGTATGATTCACCCCTCCACTTT

clone size: -
V gene: TRBV6-1
D gene: -
J gene: TRBJ1-2
CDR3 protein: CASSIGQTGGYTF
CDR3 DNA: TGTGCCAGCAGTATAGGACAGACTGGCGGCTACACCTTC

clone size: -
V gene: TRBV2
D gene: -
J gene: TRBJ1-6
CDR3 protein: CASLGGTGSSPLHF
CDR3 DNA: TGTGCCAGCCTTGGGGGAACAGGGAGTTCACCCCTCCACTTT